A selection of T cell receptor beta chains follows, all from one sample in a study of vaccination and CD4 T cells after COVID-19. Their antigen targets remain unknown. TCRdb reprocessed the PCR reads with MiXCR, giving one entry per CDR3 protein. The sample consists of about 23,000 distinct CDR3 sequences, more than 40% of them appearing once. The starting material was CD4+ T cells from blood, cultured in vitro, obtained before SARS-CoV-2 vaccination. These TCRs come from a human donor who received a COVID-19 vaccine. Both conserved end residues are part of each CDR3. A D gene is named only where the DNA matches it firmly. Size tells how often a clone was seen (once, few, many) or the class of an expanded clone, and some rows leave it out.

D gene | J gene | V gene | clone size | CDR3 protein | CDR3 DNA
NA | TRBJ1-1 | TRBV15 | few | CATSRDRARGDTEAFF | TGTGCCACCAGCAGAGATCGGGCGAGAGGGGACACTGAAGCTTTCTTT
NA | TRBJ1-4 | TRBV20-1 | NA | CSARPPGATNEKLFF | TGCAGTGCTAGACCCCCCGGGGCGACTAATGAAAAACTGTTTTTT
TRBD2 | TRBJ2-2 | TRBV2 | NA | CASSRASGVNTGELFF | TGTGCCAGCAGTCGGGCTAGCGGGGTCAACACCGGGGAGCTGTTTTTT
TRBD2 | TRBJ2-7 | TRBV11-3 | few | CASSPGTSGGAAYEQYF | TGTGCCAGCAGCCCAGGGACTAGCGGGGGGGCCGCCTACGAGCAGTACTTC
TRBD1 | TRBJ2-7 | TRBV6-5 | NA | CASSYRDRISYEQYF | TGTGCCAGCAGTTACCGGGACAGGATATCCTACGAGCAGTACTTC
TRBD1 | TRBJ1-1 | TRBV5-6 | NA | CASSFAGTANTEAFF | TGTGCCAGCAGCTTCGCCGGGACAGCGAACACTGAAGCTTTCTTT
NA | TRBJ1-3 | TRBV19 | few | CASRQDGYSGNTIYF | TGTGCCAGTAGACAGGACGGATACTCTGGAAACACCATATATTTT
NA | TRBJ1-2 | TRBV6-1 | NA | CASSPQGLIGYTF | TGTGCCAGCAGTCCCCAGGGACTCATTGGCTACACCTTC
NA | TRBJ1-2 | TRBV11-3 | NA | CASSRAGYGYTF | TGTGCCAGCAGCAGGGCGGGTTATGGCTACACCTTC
TRBD1 | TRBJ1-2 | TRBV19 | NA | CASSIAGGASGGYTF | TGTGCCAGTAGTATAGCAGGGGGCGCCTCAGGAGGCTACACCTTC
NA | TRBJ1-1 | TRBV7-6 | NA | CASSFPGQNTEAFF | TGTGCCAGCAGCTTCCCGGGACAAAACACTGAAGCTTTCTTT
TRBD1 | TRBJ1-1 | TRBV12-3/TRBV12-4 | NA | CASMGTRGRAQGPGAFF | TGTGCCAGCATGGGAACGCGGGGGCGAGCACAGGGGCCGGGGGCTTTCTTT
NA | TRBJ2-7 | TRBV20-1 | NA | CSARDQTGAHYEQYF | TGCAGTGCTAGAGATCAAACGGGGGCACACTACGAGCAGTACTTC
NA | TRBJ1-6 | TRBV20-1 | NA | CSAPTHFPYNSPLHF | TGCAGTGCCCCGACCCATTTCCCCTATAATTCACCCCTCCACTTT
NA | TRBJ1-1 | TRBV12-3/TRBV12-4 | few | CASTPEKGRNTEAFF | TGTGCCAGCACTCCCGAGAAGGGAAGGAACACTGAAGCTTTCTTT
TRBD2 | TRBJ2-7 | TRBV24-1 | few | CAMGGTVSYEQYF | TGTGCCATGGGGGGGACGGTAAGCTACGAGCAGTACTTC
NA | TRBJ2-7 | TRBV30 | NA | CAWRRDSHKQYF | TGTGCCTGGAGACGAGACTCCCACAAGCAGTACTTC
NA | TRBJ2-7 | TRBV7-2 | NA | CASSLARTYEQYF | TGTGCCAGCAGCTTAGCTCGGACCTACGAGCAGTACTTC
TRBD2 | TRBJ2-5 | TRBV7-3 | NA | CASSLISGGAETQYF | TGTGCCAGCAGCTTAATTAGCGGGGGGGCAGAGACCCAGTACTTC
TRBD1 | TRBJ2-7 | TRBV19 | NA | CASSIGSQGAEQYF | TGTGCCAGTAGTATTGGGTCACAGGGGGCCGAGCAGTACTTC
TRBD2 | TRBJ2-3 | TRBV7-9 | few | CASSLAWGSGGPTDTQYF | TGTGCCAGCAGCTTAGCTTGGGGTAGCGGGGGGCCCACAGATACGCAGTATTTT
NA | TRBJ2-3 | TRBV24-1 | NA | CATSGAGQPTDTQYF | TGTGCCACCAGTGGCGCCGGACAGCCCACAGATACGCAGTATTTT
TRBD1 | TRBJ2-7 | TRBV6-1 | NA | CASSDRDRGFRYEQYF | TGTGCCAGCAGCGACCGGGACAGGGGGTTCCGGTACGAGCAGTACTTC
TRBD1 | TRBJ1-1 | TRBV6-1 | NA | CASGQGGTEAFF | TGTGCCAGCGGACAGGGGGGCACTGAAGCTTTCTTT
NA | TRBJ2-5 | TRBV27 | NA | CASRSVSANQETQYF | TGTGCCAGCAGATCTGTTAGCGCAAACCAAGAGACCCAGTACTTC
TRBD2 | TRBJ2-7 | TRBV6-4 | few | CASSESRTSGGRYEQYF | TGTGCCAGCAGTGAATCCCGGACTAGCGGGGGACGCTACGAGCAGTACTTC
TRBD2 | TRBJ2-7 | TRBV20-1 | NA | CSADSGTSGTYEQYF | TGCAGTGCCGATTCCGGGACTAGCGGGACCTACGAGCAGTACTTC
NA | TRBJ2-1 | TRBV5-6 | NA | CASRESPTDNEQFF | TGTGCCAGCAGAGAGAGCCCCACCGACAATGAGCAGTTCTTC
TRBD1 | TRBJ2-5 | TRBV24-1 | NA | CATSDGTGGGRGAPQETQYF | TGTGCCACCAGTGATGGTACAGGGGGCGGAAGGGGGGCCCCCCAAGAGACCCAGTACTTC
TRBD1 | TRBJ1-6 | TRBV6-1 | NA | CASSEATGVAYNSPLHF | TGTGCCAGCAGTGAAGCTACAGGGGTTGCCTATAATTCACCCCTCCACTTT
NA | TRBJ2-7 | TRBV24-1 | few | CATSTRDSLSYEQYF | TGTGCCACCAGTACTCGTGACAGTCTCTCCTACGAGCAGTACTTC
NA | TRBJ1-2 | TRBV20-1 | few | CSARRDPTEYGYTF | TGCAGTGCTAGGAGGGACCCTACAGAGTATGGCTACACCTTC
TRBD1 | TRBJ1-5 | TRBV19 | NA | CASSIGQGAGSNQPQHF | TGTGCCAGTAGTATTGGACAGGGGGCAGGGAGCAATCAGCCCCAGCATTTT
TRBD1 | TRBJ1-1 | TRBV19 | NA | CASREITGGRTEAFF | TGTGCCAGTAGGGAAATTACAGGGGGCCGAACTGAAGCTTTCTTT
TRBD1 | TRBJ2-1 | TRBV2 | NA | CASSFDRGNEQFF | TGTGCCAGCAGTTTCGACAGGGGCAATGAGCAGTTCTTC
NA | TRBJ2-1 | TRBV20-1 | NA | CSARVGDNEQFF | TGCAGTGCTAGGGTAGGGGACAATGAGCAGTTCTTC
NA | TRBJ1-2 | TRBV10-3 | NA | CAITDNYGYTF | TGTGCCATCACGGATAACTATGGCTACACCTTC
NA | TRBJ1-3 | TRBV18 | NA | CASSPPQGRGNTIYF | TGTGCCAGCTCACCACCTCAAGGTCGGGGAAACACCATATATTTT
NA | TRBJ1-1 | TRBV12-3/TRBV12-4 | NA | CASTKEANTEAFF | TGTGCCAGCACTAAAGAGGCGAACACTGAAGCTTTCTTT
NA | TRBJ1-2 | TRBV6-1 | NA | CASSGGPVYGYTF | TGTGCCAGCAGTGGGGGGCCGGTCTATGGCTACACCTTC
NA | TRBJ2-3 | TRBV24-1 | NA | CATSAPALSGFLNRDGAATQYF | TGTGCCACCAGTGCCCCCGCCCTGTCAGGATTCCTCAACCGGGACGGCGCCGCTACGCAGTATTTT
TRBD2 | TRBJ2-5 | TRBV6-1 | NA | CASRIAGGQETQYF | TGTGCCAGCAGAATAGCGGGGGGCCAAGAGACCCAGTACTTC
TRBD1 | TRBJ1-2 | TRBV12-5 | few | CASGSPLQGLLGYTF | TGTGCTAGTGGTTCGCCGTTACAGGGGCTACTTGGCTACACCTTC
TRBD1 | TRBJ2-5 | TRBV12-3/TRBV12-4 | NA | CASSPLGQGVGETQYF | TGTGCCAGCAGTCCTCTGGGACAGGGAGTGGGAGAGACCCAGTACTTC